This TCR beta chain was identified in a study of spatial heterogeneity in lung cancer. This clonotype has more than one count but fewer than ten. A distinct unique molecular identifier was carried by each TCR cDNA molecule. In TCRdb, the 5' RACE reads were re-called with MiXCR into one record per CDR3 protein. The sample includes some 37,000 distinct CDR3 sequences, around 5% of them seen just once. Time point meaning: sample taken at primary tumor resection. Sequencing was performed on whole RNA extracted from tumor and nontumor lung tissue, or from frozen PBMC, and the material was left unsorted. The 65 or so donors had untreated early-stage non-small cell lung cancer. The length of the CDR3 is 14 residues. V dropped 0 bases and J dropped 0 bases, with 6 bases sitting between them. The germline gives CDR1 GTSNPN, CDR2 SVGIG (reference sequence).

The chain joins TRBV30 to TRBJ1-3; D remains unclear. The starting material was PBMCs, obtained at surgery. The TCR sequence derives from a female donor with early-stage non-small cell lung cancer. CDR3 bases: TGTGCCTGGAGTGTACCCAGCTCTGGAAACACCATATATTTT. This gives the protein CAWSVPSSGNTIYF.